This entry lists 23 T cell receptor beta chains sequenced from one sample in a study of cytomegalovirus exposure and HLA in healthy donors. A multiplex PCR was run with 60 Vbeta primers and 13 Jbeta primers. Using immunoSEQ multiplex PCR, the repertoire was profiled, and TCRdb retains in-frame clones only, with some absent. The sample lists some 190,000 clones; around 83% were seen once. Sequences were obtained from PBMCs. Receptors originate from a man between 40 and 49 years old in good health and CMV-seropositive.

The chain combines TRBV7-6 with TRBJ2-3, with 9 bases identical to TRBD2. With 6 bases clipped from V and 4 bases from J, the junction kept 14 bases outside the gene matches. Germline V gene data show CDR1 as SGHVS and CDR2 as FNYEAQ. The CDR3 is 17 amino acids. The CDR3 spells CASSWLAGLSKPDTQYF. The CDR3 coding sequence is TGTGCCAGCAGTTGGCTAGCGGGACTCTCGAAACCAGATACGCAGTATTTT.

Comment on this clone: This sample also contains other DNA sequences that code for the same CDR3. This sequence joins TRBV5-1 and TRBJ2-2; possibly TRBD2 for D (6 bases). Germline CDR1 is SGHRS and CDR2 is YFSETQ. Trimming left V 0 bases short and J 1 base short, with 7 bases between. The CDR3 is made up of 15 amino acids. DNA of the CDR3: TGCGCCAGCAGCTTGGCCGGGGGGAACACCGGGGAGCTGTTTTTT. Translation gives CASSLAGGNTGELFF.

The sample holds one count of this clone. V gene TRBV19 combines with J gene TRBJ2-1; TRBD1 matches 7 bases. The V and J ends lost 5 bases and 7 bases, in that order; junction bases with no gene match: 8. The length of the CDR3 is 14 residues. Germline V lookup: CDR1 LNHDA, CDR2 SQIVND (reference sequence). The CDR3 nucleotides are TGTGCCAGTAGTTTCCCGGGACAGACGAATGAGCAGTTCTTC. It yields the protein CASSFPGQTNEQFF.

This clone was seen only a few times. The chain employs TRBV5-6 and TRBJ1-5; weak D call: TRBD1 (5 bases). CDR3 length: 14 amino acids. V dropped 0 bases and J dropped 3 bases, with 7 bases sitting between them. Looked up from germline, CDR1 is SGHDT and CDR2 is YYEEEE. In nucleotides, the CDR3 is TGTGCCAGCAGCTTGGGACAGAACAATCAGCCCCAGCATTTT. Translating it yields CASSLGQNNQPQHF.

The chain uses TRBV28 and TRBJ2-7; perhaps TRBD1 as D (6 bases). Trimming pared 5 bases from V and 5 bases from J, leaving 10 bases between. The length of the CDR3 is 12 residues. Germline V gene lookup returns CDR1 MDHEN and CDR2 SYDVKM. The CDR3 nucleotides read TGTGCCAGCAGTACAGGGCCCCACGAGCAGTACTTC. Translation gives CASSTGPHEQYF.

The J gene is TRBJ1-3, the V gene TRBV19; a possible D gene is TRBD1 (6 bases). The V end lost 6 bases, the J end lost 2 bases, and 14 bases lay between the germline ends. Germline V gene lookup returns CDR1 LNHDA and CDR2 SQIVND (reference sequence). The CDR3 is made up of 15 amino acids. This CDR3 reads CASRVNRDPGNTIYF. The CDR3 coding sequence is TGTGCCAGTAGGGTAAACAGGGATCCTGGAAACACCATATATTTT.

This clone has more than one count but fewer than ten. J is TRBJ1-5 and V is TRBV7-2; D gene uncertain. The CDR3 has 16 amino acids. The germline gives CDR1 SGHTA, CDR2 FQGNSA. V was clipped by 1 base and J by 7 bases, with 17 bases between them. CDR3 DNA: TGTGCCAGCAGCTTAGGCGCCGGGGAAGGGAGGCAGCCCCAGCATTTT. Amino acid sequence: CASSLGAGEGRQPQHF.

This rearrangement joins TRBV11-2 to TRBJ2-5, with TRBD1 matching 8 bases. The DNA end lines up better with TRBJ2-7; the J call may be wrong. Germline lookup yields CDR1 SGHAT and CDR2 FQNNGV. CDR3 length: 14 residues. As DNA, the CDR3 is TGTGCCAGCAGCTCCTTGGACAGGGCCTACGAGCAGTACTTC. Its protein is CASSSLDRAYEQYF.

The V call is TRBV5-1, the J call TRBJ1-1; 8 nucleotides align to TRBD1. Unmatched junction bases numbered 6, after V lost 6 bases and J lost 2 bases. The CDR3 consists of 14 residues. Germline CDR1 and CDR2: SGHRS and YFSETQ. The CDR3 region is CASTTGTGNTEAFF. CDR3 DNA: TGCGCCAGCACCACCGGGACAGGTAACACTGAAGCTTTCTTT.

This clone showed up just once. The chain combines TRBV6-4 with TRBJ2-2; 11 nucleotides align to TRBD2. Losses at the gene ends were 7 bases for V and 3 bases for J; bases not matched to a gene: 7. The CDR3 has 16 residues. Germline V lookup: CDR1 MRHNA, CDR2 SNTAGT. As DNA, the CDR3 is TGTGCCAGCAAACAACTAGCGGGAGTAGACACCGGGGAGCTGTTTTTT. This encodes CASKQLAGVDTGELFF.

The gene calls are TRBV14 and TRBJ2-5, with 10 bases that match TRBD1. This CDR3 comprises 14 residues. J was trimmed by 7 bases and V by 1 base; bases with no gene match: 3. The germline V gene encodes CDR1 SGHDN and CDR2 FVKESK. In DNA form, the CDR3 reads TGTGCCAGCAGCCAAGCCGGGACAGGGGTGACCCAGTACTTC. Protein: CASSQAGTGVTQYF. Full variable domain (missing parts from reference TRBV14 and TRBJ2-5): EAGVTQFPSHSVIEKGQTVTLRCDPISGHDNLYWYRRVMGKEIKFLLHFVKESKQDESGMPNNRFLAERTGGTYSTLKVQPAELEDSGVYFCASSQAGTGVTQYFGPGTRLLVL.

Here the CDR3 DNA reads TGTGCCAGCACCTGGGGACAGGCCGATCAGCCCCAGCATTTT. The encoded protein is CASTWGQADQPQHF. This chain links TRBV16 with TRBJ1-5, with 8 nucleotides matching TRBD1. In germline, CDR1 is KGHSY, CDR2 FQNENV. J lost 5 bases, V lost 7 bases, and 7 bases had no gene match. CDR3 size: 14 residues.

J is TRBJ1-1 and V is TRBV6-1, with TRBD1 as a possible D gene (6 bases). Germline-derived CDR1 and CDR2 are MNHNS and SASEGT. This CDR3 contains 13 residues. Between the trimmed V and J ends, which lost 9 bases and 6 bases, there was a span of 17 bases. For the CDR3, the DNA is TGTGCCAGTTTTCGGACAGAAGGGGCTGAAGCTTTCTTT. This sequence encodes CASFRTEGAEAFF.

This chain uses TRBV28 with TRBJ1-5, with D hard to call. The CDR3 runs 14 residues. Germline CDR1 is MDHEN and CDR2 is SYDVKM. V gave up 3 bases and J gave up 4 bases, with 10 bases separating them. CDR3: CASSLVRGNQPQHF. Here the CDR3 DNA reads TGTGCCAGCAGTTTGGTCCGGGGAAATCAGCCCCAGCATTTT.

The rearrangement links TRBV10-3 to TRBJ1-3, with D possibly being TRBD1 (5 bases). CDR1 ENHRY and CDR2 SYGVKD come from the germline V gene. The V end lost 6 bases, the J end lost 3 bases, and 9 bases lay between the germline ends. CDR3 size: 13 residues. CDR3 sequence (DNA): TGTGCCATCAGCGACAGCTATGGAAACACCATATATTTT. Translation: CAISDSYGNTIYF.

The chain couples TRBV7-8 to TRBJ2-7, with D perhaps TRBD1 (6 bases). The germline V gene has CDR1 SGHVS and CDR2 FQNEAQ. The CDR3 has 14 residues. The V end lost 5 bases, the J end lost 2 bases, and 13 bases lay between the germline ends. This chain's CDR3 is CASSPRDTAYEQYF. The CDR3 DNA is TGTGCCAGCAGCCCCCGGGACACAGCCTACGAGCAGTACTTC.

This clone occurred once. An end of the junction differs from the germline gene, which may be a read error. The chain uses TRBV28 and TRBJ1-2; 11 nucleotides match TRBD1. The CDR3 consists of 15 residues. CDR1 MDHEN and CDR2 SYDVKM come from the germline V gene. In DNA form, the CDR3 reads TGTGCCGGCAGTCCAGGACAGGGGGCCATAGGGGGCTACACCTTC. This sequence encodes CAGSPGQGAIGGYTF.

The rearrangement uses TRBV28 and TRBJ2-2; TRBD2 matches at 14 bases. The CDR3 sequence is 19 residues long. Germline lookup yields CDR1 MDHEN and CDR2 SYDVKM. Unmatched junction bases numbered 6, after V lost 2 bases and J lost 1 base. CDR3 residues: CASSLLWTSGRMNTGELFF. The CDR3 DNA follows: TGTGCCAGCAGTTTACTGTGGACTAGCGGGAGGATGAACACCGGGGAGCTGTTTTTT.

Only a few counts were recorded for this clone. The chain has TRBV5-1 and TRBJ1-3, with D unresolved. Trimming shortened V by 0 bases and J by 4 bases, and 11 bases separated the two germline ends. Germline lookup yields CDR1 SGHRS and CDR2 YFSETQ. The CDR3 length is 15 residues. In DNA form, the CDR3 reads TGCGCCAGCAGCTTGGCGGGATTGGGCGGAAACACCATATATTTT. Its protein is CASSLAGLGGNTIYF.

This clone has only one observation. This sequence joins TRBV19 and TRBJ2-1; 8 positions match TRBD1. After removal of 9 bases from V and 7 bases from J, the junction contained 8 bases not matched to a gene. This CDR3 has 13 residues. CDR1 is LNHDA, CDR2 SQIVND, per germline (reference sequence). The CDR3 DNA is TGTGCCAGCGGGACAGGCCTGGGGAATGAGCAGTTCTTC. Protein product: CASGTGLGNEQFF. Variable domain in full (rest from reference TRBV19 and TRBJ2-1): DGGITQSPKYLFRKEGQNVTLSCEQNLNHDAMYWYRQDPGQGLRLIYYSQIVNDFQKGDIAEGYSVSREKKESFPLTVTSAQKNPTAFYLCASGTGLGNEQFFGPGTRLTVL.

The chain is built from TRBV9 and TRBJ1-3; D not certain. The CDR3 extends over 15 amino acids. Trimming pared 0 bases from V and 2 bases from J, leaving 9 bases between. The V gene's germline CDR1 is SGDLS and CDR2 YYNGEE. The CDR3 region has the DNA TGTGCCAGCAGCGTAGGGTCCGGGACTGGAAACACCATATATTTT. This encodes CASSVGSGTGNTIYF.

This chain joins TRBV6-1 and TRBJ1-1; TRBD1 matches at 7 bases. This CDR3 region has 12 residues. The V and J ends lost 4 bases and 7 bases, in that order; junction bases with no gene match: 3. Germline values: CDR1 MNHNS, CDR2 SASEGT. As DNA, the CDR3 is TGTGCCAGCAGTGTAGGGGGCCATGAAGCTTTCTTT. Its translation: CASSVGGHEAFF.

The chain combines TRBV5-1 with TRBJ1-2; 10 bases agree with TRBD1. The V gene's germline CDR1 is SGHRS and CDR2 YFSETQ. CDR3 length equals 17 residues. J gave up 1 base and V 0 bases, and 6 bases lay outside the gene matches. The CDR3 DNA is TGCGCCAGCAGCTTGGGGGACAGGGGCATGAATAACTATGGCTACACCTTC. This codes for CASSLGDRGMNNYGYTF. The whole variable domain, remainder taken from reference TRBV5-1 and TRBJ1-2, is KAGVTQTPRYLIKTRGQQVTLSCSPISGHRSVSWYQQTPGQGLQFLFEYFSETQRNKGNFPGRFSGRQFSNSRSEMNVSTLELGDSALYLCASSLGDRGMNNYGYTFGSGTRLTVV.